This T cell receptor beta chain was identified in a study of cytomegalovirus exposure and HLA in healthy donors. Study-wide context: Earlier, roughly 120 million unique TCR beta sequences were recovered from approximately 200 million T cells by an analysis. Study-wide points: When analyzed later, a missense DCLRE1C variant was found to be linked to TCR beta V- and J-gene trimming. Across donors, sequencing depth was assumed by presence/absence analyses to be roughly uniform.

Points on this clone: Its antigen is still unknown.

PCR primers comprised 60 Vbeta and 13 Jbeta primers. The table came from immunoSEQ multiplex PCR; TCRdb's copy has only in-frame clones and leaves some out. The sample records 120,000 to 150,000 clones, roughly 77% being singletons. This CDR3 is 18 amino acids long. The germline gives CDR1 MGHRA, CDR2 YSYEKL. Trimming removed 4 bases from V and 1 base from J; junction bases left unmatched: 7. The chain is built from TRBV4-1 and TRBJ2-5, with 15 bases that match TRBD2. The sample consisted of PBMCs. This sequence originates from a woman in her twenties or thirties in good health and CMV-seronegative. The CDR3 spells CASSRGGLAGGLQETQYF. The CDR3, as DNA: TGCGCCAGCAGCCGGGGGGGACTAGCGGGAGGACTCCAAGAGACCCAGTACTTC.